These T cell receptor beta chains were read from a single sample in a study of CD8+CD57+ T cells in acquired aplastic anemia. One entry per CDR3 protein, called by TCRdb with MiXCR from the reads. The sample yields fewer than 85,000 distinct CDR3 sequences, 70% seen once. Sequences were obtained from sorted CD4+, CD8+, or CD8+CD57+ T cells (not recorded which) from PBMCs. The receptors originated from a human donor with aplastic anemia. Each CDR3 is given with its conserved first and last residue. Fields, in order: clone size, D gene, J gene, V gene, CDR3 DNA, CDR3 protein. A D gene is named only where the DNA matches it firmly. Clone size is not always given. Where it is, it says once, few, many or a class for expanded clones.

abundance: few
d_gene: TRBD2
j_gene: TRBJ2-5
v_gene: TRBV20-1
CDR3nt: TGCAGTGCTCAGGGTTCAGCGGGGGTGTCGCGTGAGACCCAGTACTTC
CDR3aa: CSAQGSAGVSRETQYF

abundance: .
d_gene: .
j_gene: TRBJ1-1
v_gene: TRBV12-3/TRBV12-4
CDR3nt: TGTGCCAGCAGTTTATTTGTTAGGAACACTGAAGCTTTCTTT
CDR3aa: CASSLFVRNTEAFF

abundance: .
d_gene: .
j_gene: TRBJ2-1
v_gene: TRBV5-1
CDR3nt: TGCGCCAGCAGCTGGAACAATGAGCAGTTCTTC
CDR3aa: CASSWNNEQFF

abundance: .
d_gene: TRBD2
j_gene: TRBJ2-7
v_gene: TRBV7-8
CDR3nt: TGTGCCAGCAGCGTTAGTGCGGGGGGAGACGAGCAGTACTTC
CDR3aa: CASSVSAGGDEQYF

abundance: .
d_gene: .
j_gene: TRBJ2-5
v_gene: TRBV2
CDR3nt: TGTGCCGGACTACAGGGGCGCATGGAGACCCAGTACTTC
CDR3aa: CAGLQGRMETQYF

abundance: few
d_gene: .
j_gene: TRBJ2-5
v_gene: TRBV24-1
CDR3nt: TGTGCCACCTCCGGGGGGACAGAGGAAGAGACCCAGTACTTC
CDR3aa: CATSGGTEEETQYF

abundance: .
d_gene: .
j_gene: TRBJ1-2
v_gene: TRBV25-1
CDR3nt: TGTGCCAGCAGTGACCACATTAACTATGGCTACACCTTC
CDR3aa: CASSDHINYGYTF

abundance: once
d_gene: TRBD1
j_gene: TRBJ2-7
v_gene: TRBV15
CDR3nt: TGTGCCACCAGGATGGACAGGGGGATTCACGAGCAGTACTTC
CDR3aa: CATRMDRGIHEQYF

abundance: .
d_gene: .
j_gene: TRBJ2-1
v_gene: TRBV6-4
CDR3nt: TGTGCCAGCGGGGGGGACAACAATGAGCAGTTCTTC
CDR3aa: CASGGDNNEQFF

abundance: .
d_gene: TRBD2
j_gene: TRBJ2-1
v_gene: TRBV9
CDR3nt: TGTGCCAGCAGCGTAGGGGGAGGGACCTACAATGAGCAGTTCTTC
CDR3aa: CASSVGGGTYNEQFF

abundance: .
d_gene: .
j_gene: TRBJ2-7
v_gene: TRBV19
CDR3nt: TGTGCCAGTAGTATGAGAGGGGGATCCTACGAGCAGTACTTC
CDR3aa: CASSMRGGSYEQYF

abundance: .
d_gene: .
j_gene: TRBJ1-1
v_gene: TRBV7-2
CDR3nt: TGTGCCAGCAGCTTATTCCGCCACAAGAACACTGAAGCTTTCTTT
CDR3aa: CASSLFRHKNTEAFF

abundance: .
d_gene: .
j_gene: TRBJ1-1
v_gene: TRBV2
CDR3nt: TGTGCCAGCAGTGAAGGGGCATATGAGAACACTGAAGCTTTCTTT
CDR3aa: CASSEGAYENTEAFF

abundance: .
d_gene: TRBD1
j_gene: TRBJ1-5
v_gene: TRBV2
CDR3nt: TGTGCCAGCAGAGGGACAGGGAGCAATCAGCCCCAGCATTTT
CDR3aa: CASRGTGSNQPQHF

abundance: .
d_gene: TRBD1
j_gene: TRBJ2-6
v_gene: TRBV7-8
CDR3nt: TGTGCCAGCAGCTTAGGGTCAATACAGGGGGCTGGGGCCAACGTCCTGACTTTC
CDR3aa: CASSLGSIQGAGANVLTF

abundance: .
d_gene: .
j_gene: TRBJ2-2
v_gene: TRBV27
CDR3nt: TGTGCCAGCACTCAATTGGGTCCCACCGGGGAGCTGTTTTTT
CDR3aa: CASTQLGPTGELFF

abundance: few
d_gene: .
j_gene: TRBJ1-5
v_gene: TRBV24-1
CDR3nt: TGTGCCACCAGGGACGAGGGGTACAATCAGCCCCAGCATTTT
CDR3aa: CATRDEGYNQPQHF

abundance: few
d_gene: TRBD2
j_gene: TRBJ2-1
v_gene: TRBV11-1
CDR3nt: TGTGCCAGCAGCTCAAGCGGGGTGCCCCCCAATGAGCAGTTCTTC
CDR3aa: CASSSSGVPPNEQFF

abundance: .
d_gene: .
j_gene: TRBJ2-1
v_gene: TRBV11-3
CDR3nt: TGTGCCAGCAGCAACCGATCCGGGTTGGCTAAGCAGTTCTTC
CDR3aa: CASSNRSGLAKQFF

abundance: .
d_gene: .
j_gene: TRBJ1-1
v_gene: TRBV7-3
CDR3nt: TGTGCCAGCAGCTTAGAGGGGGAGAACACTGAAGCTTTCTTT
CDR3aa: CASSLEGENTEAFF

abundance: .
d_gene: TRBD1
j_gene: TRBJ2-1
v_gene: TRBV19
CDR3nt: TGTGCCAGCACGGACAGGGCTTACAATGAGCAGTTCTTC
CDR3aa: CASTDRAYNEQFF

abundance: .
d_gene: TRBD1
j_gene: TRBJ2-7
v_gene: TRBV29-1
CDR3nt: TGCAGCGTCGCCGAACAGGGACAGGGGAACGAGCAGTACTTC
CDR3aa: CSVAEQGQGNEQYF

abundance: once
d_gene: TRBD1
j_gene: TRBJ1-3
v_gene: TRBV2
CDR3nt: TGTGCCAGCAGTGATGACAGGGTATCTGGAAACACCATATATTTT
CDR3aa: CASSDDRVSGNTIYF

abundance: .
d_gene: .
j_gene: TRBJ1-3
v_gene: TRBV10-3
CDR3nt: TGTGCCATCAGTGCGAGGATCTCTGGAAACACCATATATTTT
CDR3aa: CAISARISGNTIYF

abundance: many
d_gene: .
j_gene: TRBJ1-3
v_gene: TRBV15
CDR3nt: TGTGCCACCAGCAGAGAGCACAGGCTGAGCTCTGGAAACACCATATATTTT
CDR3aa: CATSREHRLSSGNTIYF

abundance: .
d_gene: TRBD2
j_gene: TRBJ2-5
v_gene: TRBV15
CDR3nt: TGTGTCACCAGCAGATCGACTAGCCGTTCAGAGACCCAGTACTTC
CDR3aa: CVTSRSTSRSETQYF

abundance: .
d_gene: TRBD1
j_gene: TRBJ2-1
v_gene: TRBV11-1
CDR3nt: TGTGCCAGCAGTCTCGGACAGGGGGCGTGGAATGAGCAGTTCTTC
CDR3aa: CASSLGQGAWNEQFF

abundance: .
d_gene: .
j_gene: TRBJ2-1
v_gene: TRBV25-1
CDR3nt: TGTGCCAGCAGTGATTCCTACTCCTACAATGAGCAGTCCTTC
CDR3aa: CASSDSYSYNEQSF

abundance: .
d_gene: .
j_gene: TRBJ1-2
v_gene: TRBV7-6
CDR3nt: TGTGCTAGAGATCGCGACACCGCTAACTATGGCTACACCTTC
CDR3aa: CARDRDTANYGYTF

abundance: .
d_gene: .
j_gene: TRBJ1-2
v_gene: TRBV27
CDR3nt: TGTGCCAGCAGTTTCGGGGGCCGGGGTAACTATGGCTACACCTTC
CDR3aa: CASSFGGRGNYGYTF